These 5 T cell receptor beta chains were sequenced from one sample in a study of regulatory T cells in long-lasting Graves disease. As for time point: newly diagnosed GD, antithyroid drugs for less than 3 months. Extracted PBMC RNA gave rise to the TCR library. HTBI primers from iRepertoire and Arm-PCR of CDR3 regions yielded the TCR beta libraries. TCRdb passed the multiplex PCR reads through MiXCR, listing each CDR3 protein once. This table holds about 320,000 distinct CDR3 sequences, roughly 18% found once. The sample was peripheral blood mononuclear cells (PBMCs), taken at new diagnosis, from a patient treated with antithyroid drugs. The receptor source for this set is a female donor with Graves disease.

In this sample, this clonotype turned up many times. The chain is built from TRBV10-3 and TRBJ2-5, with 7 bases lining up with TRBD1. The CDR3 extends over 16 amino acids. The germline V gene has CDR1 ENHRY and CDR2 SYGVKD. V lost 3 bases to trimming and J lost 5 bases; unmatched junction nucleotides: 12. CDR3 amino acids: CAISENRGGSGETQYF. CDR3 in DNA: TGTGCCATCAGTGAAAACAGGGGTGGGTCTGGGGAGACCCAGTACTTC.

V is TRBV28 and J is TRBJ2-5; D is unresolved. Germline CDR1 MDHEN, CDR2 SYDVKM. The V end was cut by 2 bases, the J end by 4 bases, with 17 bases between. This CDR3 has 16 amino acids. DNA for the CDR3: TGTGCCAGCAGTTTAGGTTTTCGGGCTCTGCCAGAGACCCAGTACTTC. Amino acids: CASSLGFRALPETQYF.

This clonotype was found many times. This chain joins TRBV20-1 and TRBJ2-5; no firm D call. V lost 1 base to trimming and J lost 1 base, with 10 bases between them. Looked up from germline, CDR1 is DFQATT and CDR2 is SNEGSKA (reference sequence). This CDR3 is 14 amino acids long. The CDR3 DNA follows: TGCAGTGCTAGAGCAAGCAGCCTCCAAGAGACCCAGTACTTC. This encodes CSARASSLQETQYF.

This clonotype was detected ten times or more. This rearrangement joins TRBV11-3 to TRBJ2-7; D might be TRBD2 (5 bases). Per germline, CDR1 SGHNT and CDR2 YENEEA. This CDR3 contains 15 residues. With 5 bases removed from V and 2 bases from J, the gap between germline ends came to 16 bases. In nucleotides, the CDR3 is TGTGCCAGCAGCCCCCCCGGGATTTTCACCTACGAGCAGTACTTC. Translation: CASSPPGIFTYEQYF.

The chain joins TRBV5-5 to TRBJ1-2; D remains ambiguous. V was shortened by 2 bases and J by 2 bases, with 7 bases between the two germline ends. This CDR3 region has 13 residues. The germline V gene encodes CDR1 SGHKS and CDR2 YYEKEE (reference sequence). The CDR3 here is CASSLWVNYGYTF. CDR3 coding DNA: TGTGCCAGCAGCTTATGGGTCAACTATGGCTACACCTTC.